This T cell receptor (beta chain) was sequenced during a study of T cell responses to AZD1222 COVID-19 vaccine. This CDR3 has 17 residues. V dropped 1 base and J dropped 0 bases, with 15 bases sitting between them. Per germline, CDR1 LGHNA and CDR2 YNFKEQ. Sequencing used immunoSEQ multiplex PCR; TCRdb keeps in-frame clones, though not all of them. This table has about 120,000 clones, 75% to 95% appearing once. The TCR sequence derives from an adult in good health. The chain is built from TRBV4-2 and TRBJ1-1, with a tentative D call TRBD1 (6 bases). The sample here was peripheral blood, taken on day 0 of AZD1222 vaccination. The CDR3 spells CASSQGKDRVLNTEAFF. CDR3 nucleotides: TGTGCCAGCAGCCAAGGTAAGGACAGAGTTTTGAACACTGAAGCTTTCTTT.